A single sample is the source of the 13 T cell receptor beta chains below, sequenced in a study of blood T cell repertoires in COVID-19. Only in-frame clones appear in the TCRdb table, and some are missing; sequencing was by immunoSEQ multiplex PCR. The sample includes more than 200,000 clones, about 88% of them seen just once. Sequences were obtained from peripheral blood. These receptors came from a man aged 70-80 years with acute or convalescent COVID-19.

The chain is built from TRBV5-6 and TRBJ1-1; 8 positions agree with TRBD1. Per the germline V gene, CDR1 is SGHDT and CDR2 is YYEEEE. Germline trimming cut 4 bases from V and 7 bases from J; bases unmatched to any gene: 9. The CDR3 is made up of 14 amino acids. The CDR3 sequence is CASSGGPRGLEAFF. DNA of the CDR3: TGTGCCAGCAGCGGGGGGCCCAGGGGGCTTGAAGCTTTCTTT.

The chain couples TRBV24-1 to TRBJ2-1; 9 bases line up with TRBD2. The CDR3 is 16 amino acids. With 5 bases clipped from V and 5 bases from J, the junction kept 9 bases outside the gene matches. Looked up from germline, CDR1 is KGHDR and CDR2 is SFDVKD. The CDR3 nucleotides read TGTGCCACCAGTGTGTTGGCGGGAGGGCGGGACAATGAGCAGTTCTTC. Protein product: CATSVLAGGRDNEQFF.

V gene TRBV27 combines with J gene TRBJ2-1; 10 bases line up with TRBD2. Germline V gene sequence: CDR1 MNHEY, CDR2 SMNVEV (reference sequence). The CDR3 loop spans 16 amino acids. V was clipped by 2 bases and J by 3 bases; unmatched bases: 4. The CDR3 nucleotides read TGTGCCAGCAGTTTAGACCGACTAGCGGGCTACAATGAGCAGTTCTTC. Its protein is CASSLDRLAGYNEQFF.

The rearrangement links TRBV2 to TRBJ1-5; 7 positions match TRBD1. The CDR3 spans 14 residues. Germline CDR1 reads SNHLY; CDR2 reads FYNNEI. Trimming cost V 6 bases and J 5 bases; bases outside gene matches: 7. CDR3: CASRPTGRDQPQHF. CDR3 nucleotides: TGTGCCAGCAGGCCGACAGGGAGAGATCAGCCCCAGCATTTT.

The V gene is TRBV28, the J gene TRBJ1-1, with D possibly matching TRBD1 (6 bases). In germline, CDR1 is MDHEN, CDR2 SYDVKM. This CDR3 region has 17 residues. With 6 bases removed from V and 4 bases from J, the gap between germline ends came to 24 bases. The CDR3: CASSSLTGTTRGTEAFF. The CDR3 DNA reads TGTGCCAGCAGCTCGCTTACCGGGACAACCCGAGGCACTGAAGCTTTCTTT.

The genes are TRBV3-1 (or the pseudogene TRBV3-2) and TRBJ1-5; TRBD1 agrees at 10 bases. The CDR3 extends over 15 amino acids. CDR1 and CDR2 from the germline V gene are LGHDT and YNNKEL (reference sequence). The junction had 3 bases not matched to a gene; V was cut back by 0 bases and J by 7 bases. CDR3 loop: CASSQDGTGVQPQHF. The CDR3 DNA reads TGTGCCAGCAGCCAAGATGGGACAGGGGTCCAGCCCCAGCATTTT.

V gene TRBV3-1 (or the pseudogene TRBV3-2) combines with J gene TRBJ2-2; a weak D match, TRBD2 (6 bases). The CDR3 extends over 14 amino acids. CDR1 is LGHDT and CDR2 is YNNKEL in the germline V gene (reference sequence). The germline V and J ends were trimmed by 1 base and 6 bases, with 9 bases remaining between them. The CDR3 region is CASSQGGRSGELFF. CDR3 nucleotides: TGTGCCAGCAGCCAAGGGGGGAGGTCCGGGGAGCTGTTTTTT.

The genes are TRBV4-2 and TRBJ2-7, with TRBD2 matching over 12 bases. The germline V gene has CDR1 LGHNA and CDR2 YNFKEQ. V was clipped by 1 base and J by 3 bases; unmatched bases: 4. The CDR3 totals 16 residues. The CDR3 loop is CASSQGLAGANYEQYF. The CDR3 DNA reads TGTGCCAGCAGCCAAGGACTAGCGGGAGCCAACTACGAGCAGTACTTC.

This chain joins TRBV11-3 and TRBJ2-7, with TRBD2 matching over 7 bases. The CDR3 runs 15 residues. The J segment lost 2 bases and the V segment lost 3 bases, leaving 7 bases of the junction unmatched. Germline CDR1 is SGHNT and CDR2 is YENEEA. In DNA, the CDR3 is TGTGCCAGCAGCTTCACTAGCGCTGTACCCTACGAGCAGTACTTC. Translation gives CASSFTSAVPYEQYF.

V and J are TRBV5-1 and TRBJ1-5, with a tentative D call TRBD1 (6 bases). This CDR3 is 14 amino acids long. Trimming took 4 bases from V and 5 from J, leaving 13 bases between them. Germline CDR1 and CDR2: SGHRS and YFSETQ. The CDR3: CASSTGQFDQPQHF. The CDR3 DNA reads TGCGCCAGCAGCACAGGACAGTTCGATCAGCCCCAGCATTTT. Looking up the rest from reference TRBV5-1 and TRBJ1-5 gives the full variable domain: KAGVTQTPRYLIKTRGQQVTLSCSPISGHRSVSWYQQTPGQGLQFLFEYFSETQRNKGNFPGRFSGRQFSNSRSEMNVSTLELGDSALYLCASSTGQFDQPQHFGDGTRLSIL.

The chain's CDR3 is CASSGGAGGRTETQYF. CDR3 DNA sequence: TGTGCCAGCAGCGGAGGAGCGGGAGGGCGAACAGAGACCCAGTACTTC. V usage is TRBV5-4 and J usage is TRBJ2-5, with TRBD2 matching over 10 bases. This CDR3 contains 16 residues. Per germline, CDR1 SGHNT and CDR2 YYREEE (reference sequence). V shed 4 bases, J shed 4 bases, and the junction held 10 bases outside the gene matches.

V gene TRBV12-3 or TRBV12-4 combines with J gene TRBJ2-7, with no clear D. Trimming stripped 5 bases from V and 3 bases from J, with 8 bases between. This CDR3 comprises 12 residues. The CDR3: CASSQTNYEQYF. DNA of the CDR3: TGTGCCAGCAGTCAGACAAACTACGAGCAGTACTTC.

The chain joins TRBV11-2 to TRBJ1-1; D is ambiguous. Per germline, CDR1 SGHAT and CDR2 FQNNGV. CDR3 length: 13 residues. Trimming took off 1 base at V and 4 bases at J, with 7 bases between the two ends. CDR3 residues: CASSLAFSTEAFF. The CDR3 nucleotides read TGTGCCAGCAGCTTAGCGTTTTCCACTGAAGCTTTCTTT.